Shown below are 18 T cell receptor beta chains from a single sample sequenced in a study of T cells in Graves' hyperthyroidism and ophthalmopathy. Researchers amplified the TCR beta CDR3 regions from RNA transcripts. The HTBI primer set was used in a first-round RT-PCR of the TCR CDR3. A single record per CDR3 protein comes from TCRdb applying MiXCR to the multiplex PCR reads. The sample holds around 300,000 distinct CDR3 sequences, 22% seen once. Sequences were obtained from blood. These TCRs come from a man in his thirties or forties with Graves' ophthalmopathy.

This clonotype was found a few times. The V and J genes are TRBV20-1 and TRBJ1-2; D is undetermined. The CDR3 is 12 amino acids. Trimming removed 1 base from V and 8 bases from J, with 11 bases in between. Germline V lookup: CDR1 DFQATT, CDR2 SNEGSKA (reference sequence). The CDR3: CSARAGLSGYTF. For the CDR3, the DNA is TGCAGTGCTAGAGCGGGTCTAAGCGGCTACACCTTC.

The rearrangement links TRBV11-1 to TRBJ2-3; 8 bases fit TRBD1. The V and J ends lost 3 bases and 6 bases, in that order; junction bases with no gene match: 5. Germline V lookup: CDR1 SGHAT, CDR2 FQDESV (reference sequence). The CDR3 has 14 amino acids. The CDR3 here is CASSLTGESDTQYF. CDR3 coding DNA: TGTGCCAGCAGCTTGACAGGGGAGTCCGATACGCAGTATTTT.

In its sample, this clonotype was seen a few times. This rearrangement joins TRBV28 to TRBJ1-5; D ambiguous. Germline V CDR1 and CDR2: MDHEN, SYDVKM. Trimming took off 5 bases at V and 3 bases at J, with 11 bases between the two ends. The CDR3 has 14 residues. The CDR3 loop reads CASSPRATNQPQHF. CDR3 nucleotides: TGTGCCAGCAGTCCCCGGGCCACCAATCAGCCCCAGCATTTT.

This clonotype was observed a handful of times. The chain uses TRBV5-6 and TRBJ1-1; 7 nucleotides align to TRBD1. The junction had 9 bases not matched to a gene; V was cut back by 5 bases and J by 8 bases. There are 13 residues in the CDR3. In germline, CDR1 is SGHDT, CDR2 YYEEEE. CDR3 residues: CASSRTRDSEAFF. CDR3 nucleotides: TGTGCCAGCAGTAGAACGAGGGACAGCGAAGCTTTCTTT.

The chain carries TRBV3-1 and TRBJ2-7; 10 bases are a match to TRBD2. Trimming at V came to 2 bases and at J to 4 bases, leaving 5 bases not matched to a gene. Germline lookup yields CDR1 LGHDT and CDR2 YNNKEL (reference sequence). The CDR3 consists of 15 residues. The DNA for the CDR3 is TGTGCCAGCAGCCAAACCACTAGCGGGATGTACGAGCAGTACTTC. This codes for CASSQTTSGMYEQYF.

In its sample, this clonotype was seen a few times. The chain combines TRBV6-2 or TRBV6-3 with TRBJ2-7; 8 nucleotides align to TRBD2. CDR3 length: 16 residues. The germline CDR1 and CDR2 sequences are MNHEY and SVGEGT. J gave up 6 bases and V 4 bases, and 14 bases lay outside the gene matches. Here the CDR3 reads CASSSIPAAGDAEQYF. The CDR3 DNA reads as TGTGCCAGCAGTTCCATCCCCGCAGCGGGAGATGCCGAGCAGTACTTC.

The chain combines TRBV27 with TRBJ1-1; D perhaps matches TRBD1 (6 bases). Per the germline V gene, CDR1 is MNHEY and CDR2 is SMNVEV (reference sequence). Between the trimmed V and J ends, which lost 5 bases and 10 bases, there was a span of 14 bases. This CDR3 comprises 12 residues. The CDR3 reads CASSQGGGLAFF. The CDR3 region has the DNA TGTGCCAGCAGTCAAGGGGGAGGGTTAGCTTTCTTT.

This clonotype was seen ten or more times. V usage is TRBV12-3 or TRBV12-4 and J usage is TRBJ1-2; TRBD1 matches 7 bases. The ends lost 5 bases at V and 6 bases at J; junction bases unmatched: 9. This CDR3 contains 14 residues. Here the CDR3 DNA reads TGTGCCAGCAGTAGGCTCACAGGGGAAAATGGCTACACCTTC. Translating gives CASSRLTGENGYTF.

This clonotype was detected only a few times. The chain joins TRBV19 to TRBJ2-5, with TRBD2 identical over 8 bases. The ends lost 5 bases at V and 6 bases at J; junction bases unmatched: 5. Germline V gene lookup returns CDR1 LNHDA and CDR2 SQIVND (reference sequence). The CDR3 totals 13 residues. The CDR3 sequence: CASSAGLGKTQYF. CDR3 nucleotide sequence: TGTGCCAGTAGTGCGGGACTAGGGAAGACCCAGTACTTC.

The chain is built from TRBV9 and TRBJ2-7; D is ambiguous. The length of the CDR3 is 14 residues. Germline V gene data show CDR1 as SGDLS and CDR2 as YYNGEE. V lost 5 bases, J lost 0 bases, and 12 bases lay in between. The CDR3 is CASSLSDGSYEQYF. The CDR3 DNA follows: TGTGCCAGCAGTTTATCTGACGGCTCCTACGAGCAGTACTTC.

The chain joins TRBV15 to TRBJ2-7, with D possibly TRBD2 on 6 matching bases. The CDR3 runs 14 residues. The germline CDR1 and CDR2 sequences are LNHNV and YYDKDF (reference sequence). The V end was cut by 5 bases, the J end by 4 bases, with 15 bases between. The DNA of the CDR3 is TGTGCCACCAGCCCAGAGGAGGGTAGGTACGAGCAGTACTTC. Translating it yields CATSPEEGRYEQYF.

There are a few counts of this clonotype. CDR3 nucleotides: TGTGCCAGCTCATCTTCGACCAGGTCCTACGAGCAGTACTTC. Protein product: CASSSSTRSYEQYF. The rearrangement links TRBV18 to TRBJ2-7; D remains ambiguous. Germline values: CDR1 KGHSH, CDR2 LQKENI. V gave up 5 bases and J gave up 1 base, with 12 bases separating them. There are 14 residues in the CDR3. The entire variable domain, with the rest obtained from reference TRBV18 and TRBJ2-7, is as follows: NAGVMQNPRHLVRRRGQEARLRCSPMKGHSHVYWYRQLPEEGLKFMVYLQKENIIDESGMPKERFSAEFPKEGPSILRIQQVVRGDSAAYFCASSSSTRSYEQYFGPGTRLTVT.

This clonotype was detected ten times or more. Here the CDR3 reads CASSYRTAVQVEQYF. CDR3 coding DNA: TGTGCCAGCAGTTACCGGACCGCGGTTCAGGTCGAGCAGTACTTC. The chain uses TRBV6-6 and TRBJ2-7; D remains unclear. With 2 bases removed from V and 6 bases from J, the gap between germline ends came to 17 bases. The CDR3 runs 15 residues. CDR1 is MNHNY and CDR2 is SVGAGI in the germline V gene (reference sequence).

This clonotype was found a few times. This chain's CDR3 is CASSYGQGNGEQFF. DNA of the CDR3: TGTGCCAGCAGTTACGGGCAGGGGAACGGTGAGCAGTTCTTC. The chain couples TRBV6-5 to TRBJ2-1; possibly TRBD1 for D (6 bases). The V and J ends lost 2 bases and 9 bases respectively, with 14 bases between them. The CDR3 has 14 residues. The V gene's germline CDR1 is MNHEY and CDR2 SVGAGI.

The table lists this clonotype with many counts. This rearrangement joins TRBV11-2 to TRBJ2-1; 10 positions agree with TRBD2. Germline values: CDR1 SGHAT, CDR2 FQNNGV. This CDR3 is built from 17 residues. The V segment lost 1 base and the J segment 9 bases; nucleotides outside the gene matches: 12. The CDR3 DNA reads TGTGCCAGCAGCTTAGGTCTAGCGGGAGTTGGTCTGGGTGAGCAGTTCTTC. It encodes CASSLGLAGVGLGEQFF.

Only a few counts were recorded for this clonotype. CDR3 DNA: TGTGCCAGCAGCAACGGACTAGCGGGATCCTCTGGGGCCAACGTCCTGACTTTC. Amino acid sequence: CASSNGLAGSSGANVLTF. This chain connects TRBV7-2 to TRBJ2-6, with 12 bases matching TRBD2. Germline assignment: CDR1 SGHTA and CDR2 FQGNSA. The V gene end was trimmed by 5 bases and the J gene end by 0 bases; junction bases not matched to a gene: 5. The CDR3 sequence is 18 residues long. Supplemented by reference TRBV7-2 and TRBJ2-6, the full variable domain reads GAGVSQSPSNKVTEKGKDVELRCDPISGHTALYWYRQSLGQGLEFLIYFQGNSAPDKSGLPSDRFSAERTGGSVSTLTIQRTQQEDSAVYLCASSNGLAGSSGANVLTFGAGSRLTVL.

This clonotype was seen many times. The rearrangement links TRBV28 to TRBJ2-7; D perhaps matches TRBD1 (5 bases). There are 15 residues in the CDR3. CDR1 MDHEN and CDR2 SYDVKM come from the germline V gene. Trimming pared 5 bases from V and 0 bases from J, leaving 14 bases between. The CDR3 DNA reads TGTGCCAGCAGTCCCAGGGCGGCCTTCTCCTACGAGCAGTACTTC. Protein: CASSPRAAFSYEQYF.

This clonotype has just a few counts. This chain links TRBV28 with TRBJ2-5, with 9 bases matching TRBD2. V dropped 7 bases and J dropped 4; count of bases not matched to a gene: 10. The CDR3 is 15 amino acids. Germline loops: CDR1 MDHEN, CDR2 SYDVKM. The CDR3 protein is CASTERGGARETQYF. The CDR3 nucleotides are TGTGCCAGCACCGAACGCGGGGGGGCGAGAGAGACCCAGTACTTC.